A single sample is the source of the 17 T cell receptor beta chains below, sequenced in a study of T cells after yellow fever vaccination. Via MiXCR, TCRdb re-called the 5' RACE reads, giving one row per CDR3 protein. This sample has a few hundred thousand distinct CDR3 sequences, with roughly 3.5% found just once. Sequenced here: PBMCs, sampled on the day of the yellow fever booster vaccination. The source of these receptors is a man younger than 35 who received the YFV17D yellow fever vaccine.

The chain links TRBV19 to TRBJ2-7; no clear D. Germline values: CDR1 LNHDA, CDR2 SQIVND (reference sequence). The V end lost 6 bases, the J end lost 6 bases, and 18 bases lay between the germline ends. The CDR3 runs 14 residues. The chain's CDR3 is CASRALDGSSEQYF. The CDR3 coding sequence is TGTGCCAGTAGAGCTCTGGACGGGTCAAGCGAGCAGTACTTC.

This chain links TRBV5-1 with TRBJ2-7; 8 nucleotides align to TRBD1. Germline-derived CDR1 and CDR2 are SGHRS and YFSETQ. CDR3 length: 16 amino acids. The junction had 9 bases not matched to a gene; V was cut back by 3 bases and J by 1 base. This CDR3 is CASSSKQGEGSYEQYF. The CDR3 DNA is TGCGCCAGCAGCTCGAAACAGGGGGAAGGATCCTACGAGCAGTACTTC.

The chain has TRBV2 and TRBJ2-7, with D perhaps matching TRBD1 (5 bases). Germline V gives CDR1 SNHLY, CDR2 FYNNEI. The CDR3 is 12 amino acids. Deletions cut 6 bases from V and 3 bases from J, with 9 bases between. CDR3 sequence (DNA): TGTGCCAGCAGGTTGCAGGGCTACGAGCAGTACTTC. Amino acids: CASRLQGYEQYF.

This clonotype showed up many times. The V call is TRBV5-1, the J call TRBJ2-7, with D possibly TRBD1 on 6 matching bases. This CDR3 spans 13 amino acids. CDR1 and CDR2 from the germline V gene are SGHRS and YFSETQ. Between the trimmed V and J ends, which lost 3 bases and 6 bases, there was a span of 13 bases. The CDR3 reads CASSSQGAGEQYV. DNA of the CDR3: TGCGCCAGCAGCTCACAGGGAGCTGGCGAGCAGTACGTC.

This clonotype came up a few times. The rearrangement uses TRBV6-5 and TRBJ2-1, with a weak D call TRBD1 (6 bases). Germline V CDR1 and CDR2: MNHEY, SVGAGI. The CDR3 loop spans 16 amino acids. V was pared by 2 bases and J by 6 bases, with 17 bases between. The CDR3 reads CASSYLARGRINEQFF. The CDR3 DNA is TGTGCCAGCAGTTACCTCGCCAGGGGCAGGATCAATGAGCAGTTCTTC.

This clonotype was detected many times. The CDR3, as DNA: TGCGCCAGCATACTCGGGGAGCGGGGGAGGGCAGATACGCAGTATTTT. Translation: CASILGERGRADTQYF. The chain has TRBV5-1 and TRBJ2-3; 8 bases agree with TRBD2. The V segment lost 6 bases and the J segment 4 bases; nucleotides outside the gene matches: 13. CDR1 and CDR2 (germline): SGHRS, YFSETQ. This CDR3 is 16 amino acids long.

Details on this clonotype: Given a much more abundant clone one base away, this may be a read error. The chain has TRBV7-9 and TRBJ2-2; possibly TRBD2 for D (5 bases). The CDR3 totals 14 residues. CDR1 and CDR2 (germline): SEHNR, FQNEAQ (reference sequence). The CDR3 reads CASSVGLHTGELIF. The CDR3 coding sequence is TGTGCCAGCAGCGTCGGGCTCCACACCGGGGAGCTGATTTTT. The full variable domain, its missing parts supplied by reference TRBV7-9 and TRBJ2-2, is DTGVSQNPRHKITKRGQNVTFRCDPISEHNRLYWYRQTLGQGPEFLTYFQNEAQLEKSRLLSDRFSAERPKGSFSTLEIQRTEQGDSAMYLCASSVGLHTGELIFGEGSRLTVL.

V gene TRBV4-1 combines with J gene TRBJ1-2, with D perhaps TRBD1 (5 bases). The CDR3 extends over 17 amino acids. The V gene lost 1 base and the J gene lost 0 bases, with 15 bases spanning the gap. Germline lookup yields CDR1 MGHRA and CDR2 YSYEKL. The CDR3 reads CASSQGPGTRANYGYTF. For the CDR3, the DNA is TGCGCCAGCAGCCAAGGACCCGGGACGCGAGCTAACTATGGCTACACCTTC.

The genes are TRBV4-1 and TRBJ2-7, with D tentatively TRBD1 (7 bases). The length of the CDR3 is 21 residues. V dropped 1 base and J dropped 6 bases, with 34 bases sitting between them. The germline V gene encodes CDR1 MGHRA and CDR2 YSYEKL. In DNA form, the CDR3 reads TGCGCCAGCAGCCAAGTTATGGTTTCTCTCTCGGAAGGCAGGGGGGCCGGCGAGCAGTACTTC. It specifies CASSQVMVSLSEGRGAGEQYF.

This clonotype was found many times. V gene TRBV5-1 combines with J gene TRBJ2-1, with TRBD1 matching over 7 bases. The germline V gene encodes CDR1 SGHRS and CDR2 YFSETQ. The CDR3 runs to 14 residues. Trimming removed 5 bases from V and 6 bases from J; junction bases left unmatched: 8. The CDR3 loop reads CASRGLRDSNEQFF. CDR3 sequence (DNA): TGCGCCAGCAGGGGCCTCCGGGACAGCAATGAGCAGTTCTTC.

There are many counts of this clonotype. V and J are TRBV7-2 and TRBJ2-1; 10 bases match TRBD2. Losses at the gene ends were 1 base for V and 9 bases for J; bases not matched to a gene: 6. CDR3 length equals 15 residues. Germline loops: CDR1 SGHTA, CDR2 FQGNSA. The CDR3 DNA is TGTGCCAGCAGCTTAGTACCGGGACTAGCGCTTGAGCAGTTCTTC. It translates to CASSLVPGLALEQFF.

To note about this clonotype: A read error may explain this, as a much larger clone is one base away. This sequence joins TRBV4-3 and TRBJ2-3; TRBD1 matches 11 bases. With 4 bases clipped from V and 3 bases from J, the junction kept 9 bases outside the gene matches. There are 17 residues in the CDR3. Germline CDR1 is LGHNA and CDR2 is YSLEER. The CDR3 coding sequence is TGCGCCAGCAGCCTAGAGGGACAGGGGGTGACGACAGATACGCAGTATTTT. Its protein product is CASSLEGQGVTTDTQYF.

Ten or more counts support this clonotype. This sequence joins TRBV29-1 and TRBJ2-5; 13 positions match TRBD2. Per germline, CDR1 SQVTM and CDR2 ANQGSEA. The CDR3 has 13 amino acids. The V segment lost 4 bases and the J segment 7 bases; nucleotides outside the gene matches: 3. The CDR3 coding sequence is TGCAGCGTTGTCGGGACTAGCGGGATGACCCAGTACTTC. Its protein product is CSVVGTSGMTQYF.

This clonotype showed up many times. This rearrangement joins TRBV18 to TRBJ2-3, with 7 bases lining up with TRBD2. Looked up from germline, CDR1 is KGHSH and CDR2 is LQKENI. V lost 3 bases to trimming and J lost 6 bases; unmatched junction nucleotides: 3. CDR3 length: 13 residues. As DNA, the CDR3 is TGTGCCAGCTCACCTGCGGGAGCGGATACGCAGTATTTT. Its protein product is CASSPAGADTQYF.

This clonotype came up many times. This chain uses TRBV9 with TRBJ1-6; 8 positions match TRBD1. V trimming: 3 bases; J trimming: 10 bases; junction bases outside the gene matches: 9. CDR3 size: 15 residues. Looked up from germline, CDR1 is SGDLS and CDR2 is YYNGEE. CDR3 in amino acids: CASSGRDRLNSPLHF. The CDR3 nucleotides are TGTGCCAGCAGCGGCCGGGACAGGTTAAACTCACCCCTCCACTTT.

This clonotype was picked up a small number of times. The CDR3: CSAREEHEKLFF. In DNA form, the CDR3 reads TGCAGTGCTAGAGAAGAACATGAAAAACTGTTTTTT. This chain connects TRBV20-1 to TRBJ1-4; no clear D. This CDR3 contains 12 residues. CDR1 and CDR2 from the germline V gene are DFQATT and SNEGSKA (reference sequence). The V and J ends lost 0 bases and 6 bases respectively, with 5 bases between them.

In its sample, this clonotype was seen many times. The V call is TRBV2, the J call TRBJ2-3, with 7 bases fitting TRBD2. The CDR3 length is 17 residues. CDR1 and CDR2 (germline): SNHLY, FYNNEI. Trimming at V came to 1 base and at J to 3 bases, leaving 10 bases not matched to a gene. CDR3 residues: CASSEGEGGPRTDTQYF. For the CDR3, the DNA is TGTGCCAGCAGTGAAGGGGAGGGCGGGCCACGGACAGATACGCAGTATTTT.